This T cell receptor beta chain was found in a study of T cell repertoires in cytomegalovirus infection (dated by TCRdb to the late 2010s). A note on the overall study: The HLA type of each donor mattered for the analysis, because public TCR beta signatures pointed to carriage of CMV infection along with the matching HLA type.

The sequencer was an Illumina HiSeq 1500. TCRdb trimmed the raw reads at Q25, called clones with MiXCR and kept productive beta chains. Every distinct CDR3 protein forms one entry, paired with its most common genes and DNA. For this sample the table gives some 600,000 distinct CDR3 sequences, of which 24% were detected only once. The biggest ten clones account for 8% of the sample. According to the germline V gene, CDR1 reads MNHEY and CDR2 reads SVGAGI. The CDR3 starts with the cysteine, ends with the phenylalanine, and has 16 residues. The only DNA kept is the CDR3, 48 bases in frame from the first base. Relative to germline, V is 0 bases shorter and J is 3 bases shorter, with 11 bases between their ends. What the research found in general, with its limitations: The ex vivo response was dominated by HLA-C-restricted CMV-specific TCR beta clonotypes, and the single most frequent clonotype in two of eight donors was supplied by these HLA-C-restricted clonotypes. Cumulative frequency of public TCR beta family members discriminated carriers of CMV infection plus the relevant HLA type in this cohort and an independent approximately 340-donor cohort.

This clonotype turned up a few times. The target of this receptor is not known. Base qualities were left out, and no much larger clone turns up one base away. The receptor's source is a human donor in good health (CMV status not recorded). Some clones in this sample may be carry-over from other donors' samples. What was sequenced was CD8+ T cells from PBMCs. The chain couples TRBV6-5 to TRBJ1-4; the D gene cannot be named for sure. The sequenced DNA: TGTGCCAGCAGTTACTCGATAATAGCCCCTAATGAAAAACTGTTTTTT. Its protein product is CASSYSIIAPNEKLFF.